This TCR beta chain originates from a study of graft-versus-host responses after intestinal transplantation listed by TCRdb under 2021. In the study overall: Multivisceral, liver-intestinal, or isolated intestinal transplants were received by the recipients. All recipients received anti-thymocyte globulin induction followed by maintenance tacrolimus and steroids for around 3 years. Graft-versus-host and host-versus-graft alloreactive T cell clones were tracked in the graft, circulation and bone marrow after intestinal transplantation using bulk TCR-beta CDR3 sequencing. Alloreactive clones were identified by sequencing pre-transplant mixed lymphocyte reaction products and comparing these products with unstimulated pre-transplant donor and recipient T cells. The cohort enrolled around 25 intestinal transplant recipients including one retransplant, and 3 patients lacking pretransplant specimens were excluded. A peak of at least 4% donor T cells among recipient peripheral blood mononuclear cells was the definition used for donor T cell macrochimerism. Rather than being sequenced by the commercial service, samples from a few later patients were sequenced in-house on an Illumina MiSeq and processed with MiXCR. Summary of the overall study and its limitations: GvH clones turned up in recipient bone marrow, with some appearing earlier in ileal mucosa or blood, a pattern consistent with an intestinal mucosal origin. In the allografts of patients with donor T cell macrochimerism, GvH to HvG T cell clonal ratios were high. Peak levels of circulating GvH clones were associated with declines in HvG clones early after transplant. The conclusions were limited by the relatively low number and heterogeneity of the intestinal transplant patients.

The time point label corresponds to: cells obtained before transplantation from donor or recipient. CD3+CD4+ and CD3+CD8+ populations were FACS-sorted from unstimulated pre-transplant donor and recipient cells taken from spleen or lymph nodes. Libraries were constructed by the immunoSEQ multiplex PCR assay. For most patients, genomic DNA was isolated using the Qiagen DNeasy Blood and Tissue Kit and was shipped frozen to Adaptive Biotechnologies for TCR sequencing. For most patients, high-throughput TCR-beta CDR3 sequencing of genomic DNA was performed by Adaptive Biotechnologies. The study's own analysis went as follows. Adaptive's ImmunoSEQ software was the source of the TCR sequencing data for 15 to 20 patients, while a few other patients were processed with MiXCR and VDJtools. CD4 versus CD8 sorting errors were corrected by removing sequences found in both subsets at a frequency ratio below 5:1. CDR3 nucleotide sequences shared by donor and recipient were removed because the origin of these sequences could not be assigned. To be classed as alloreactive, a clone needed at least 2-fold expansion over unstimulated cells and a minimum CFSE-low frequency of 0.002% (template counts) or 0.001% (read counts). Mappable clones were those detected in sequenced pre-transplant spleen, lymph node, or MLR CFSE-low populations of the donor or recipient. Cumulative frequency of alloreactive clones was calculated as a percentage of all sequences weighted by copy number. This immuneACCESS table, as held by TCRdb, lists in-frame sequences with V and J called but not all clones. Of the missing ones, under half trace to an unresolved V gene in checked studies; the others have no known cause. D and trimming come from the DNA, and the V and J calls and clone size come from that table. The sample table lists 80,000 to 90,000 clones, around 90% of them with a count of one. Of the sample, 0.3% to 0.35% is held by the ten largest clones.

Comment on this clone: Its binding antigen is unknown. Per-base quality was not reported, and no clone a single base away is much larger than it.

CDR1 and CDR2 are read off the germline V gene as LGHNA and YNFKEQ. V gives up 1 base and J gives up 4 bases, and the segment between their germline ends measures 16 bases. The cysteine opens and the phenylalanine closes a CDR3 of 16 amino acids. Only the CDR3 part of the read is kept: 48 bases, read in frame from the first base. The specimen comprised unstimulated CD4+ T cells sorted from spleen or lymph node cells, sampled before intestinal transplant. The TCR was taken from a human donor who received an intestinal transplant. The rearrangement combines TRBV4-2 with TRBJ2-5, with the D assignment possibly TRBD1 or TRBD2, given 5 matching bases for each. The base sequence is TGTGCCAGCAGCCAAGCGGAACGGGGTACAGGAGAGACCCAGTACTTC. Its protein is CASSQAERGTGETQYF.